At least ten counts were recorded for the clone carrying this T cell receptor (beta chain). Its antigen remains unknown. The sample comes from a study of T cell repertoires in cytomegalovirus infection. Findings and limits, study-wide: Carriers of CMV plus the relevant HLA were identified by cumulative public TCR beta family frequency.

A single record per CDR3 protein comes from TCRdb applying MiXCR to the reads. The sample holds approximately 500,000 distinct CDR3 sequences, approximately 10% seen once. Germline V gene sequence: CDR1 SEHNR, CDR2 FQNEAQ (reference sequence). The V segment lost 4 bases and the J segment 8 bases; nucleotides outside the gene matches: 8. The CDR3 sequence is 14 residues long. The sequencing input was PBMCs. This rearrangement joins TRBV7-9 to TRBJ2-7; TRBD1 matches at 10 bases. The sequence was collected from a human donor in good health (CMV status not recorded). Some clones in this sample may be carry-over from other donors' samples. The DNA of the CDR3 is TGTGCCAGCAGCTCCGGGACAGGGGAAAGAAAGCAGTACTTC. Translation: CASSSGTGERKQYF.